This entry lists 27 T cell receptor beta chains sequenced from one sample in a study of tumor-infiltrating lymphocytes in primary liver carcinoma. Unsorted whole blood supplied the RNA, and germline DNA was extracted too. Starting from around 500 ng of total RNA, TCR beta cDNA was produced with a primer in the constant region. Three nested multiplex PCR rounds, a slightly modified ARM-PCR method, built the TCR beta libraries. The opening two PCR rounds, around 10 cycles each, paired TRBV1-TRBV30 forward primers with a C-beta reverse primer. MiXCR, applied by TCRdb to the multiplex PCR reads, yields one record per CDR3 protein. The data show approximately 300,000 distinct CDR3 sequences, with approximately 65% seen just once and around 9.5% held by the top ten. Specimen: peripheral blood. The receptors derive from a man aged 40-49 years with primary liver carcinoma and hepatitis B virus infection.

The chain has TRBV29-1 and TRBJ2-5, with a weak D call TRBD1 (5 bases). The CDR3 totals 12 residues. Trimming shortened V by 4 bases and J by 3 bases, and 9 bases separated the two germline ends. In germline, CDR1 is SQVTM, CDR2 ANQGSEA. The CDR3 protein is CSVALGEETQYF. As DNA, the CDR3 is TGCAGCGTTGCGCTAGGGGAAGAGACCCAGTACTTC.

As to this clonotype: This may be a read error: a much more frequent sequence differs by one nucleotide. V usage is TRBV12-3 or TRBV12-4 and J usage is TRBJ1-2; the D gene is possibly TRBD1 (5 bases). V lost 2 bases and J 2 bases, leaving 12 bases between the germline ends. The CDR3 loop spans 15 amino acids. In nucleotides, the CDR3 is TGTGCCAGCAGTTTAAGACCGGGGACCAACTATGGCTACACCTTC. The encoded protein is CASSLRPGTNYGYTF.

Points on this clonotype: Compared with germline, one end of the junction differs, possibly owing to a read error. The J gene is TRBJ2-3, the V gene TRBV4-3; the match to TRBD1 covers 10 bases. This CDR3 has 16 amino acids. CDR1 and CDR2 from the germline V gene are LGHNA and YSLEER. The CDR3 sequence: CVSSQERQGAADTRYF. CDR3 DNA: TGCGTCAGCAGCCAAGAGCGACAGGGGGCCGCAGATACGCGGTATTTT.

For this clonotype: One base away lies a much larger clone, so this may be a sequencing read error. The gene calls are TRBV29-1 and TRBJ2-1; TRBD1 aligns across 8 bases. CDR1 is SQVTM and CDR2 is ANQGSEA in the germline V gene. This CDR3 region has 14 residues. The V segment lost 3 bases and the J segment 3 bases; nucleotides outside the gene matches: 4. The CDR3 DNA reads as TGCAGCGTTGACGTGACAGGGGTCTACAATGAGCAGTTCTTC. It yields the protein CSVDVTGVYNEQFF.

A remark on this clonotype: A read error may be the cause here, since a much bigger clone is one base away. As the CDR3 is not closed by the conserved phenylalanine or tryptophan, this likely results from a read error. V usage is TRBV14 and J usage is TRBJ1-5; TRBD1 aligns across 8 bases. After removal of 8 bases from V and 2 bases from J, the junction contained 5 bases not matched to a gene. The CDR3 consists of 14 residues. The germline gives CDR1 SGHDN, CDR2 FVKESK. The CDR3 region is CASLDRGGNQPQHC. DNA for the CDR3: TGTGCCAGCCTTGACAGGGGAGGCAATCAGCCCCAGCATTGT.

This clonotype was detected ten times or more. V gene TRBV5-4 combines with J gene TRBJ2-7, with 11 bases identical to TRBD2. Germline lookup yields CDR1 SGHNT and CDR2 YYREEE (reference sequence). V was pared by 7 bases and J by 2 bases, with 2 bases of the junction left unmatched. The CDR3 is 13 residues long. CDR3 in amino acids: CASGLAGPYEQYF. In nucleotides, the CDR3 is TGTGCCAGCGGACTAGCGGGCCCCTACGAGCAGTACTTC.

This clonotype is a singleton in its sample. The V call is TRBV30, the J call TRBJ1-1; weak D call: TRBD1 (5 bases). Germline CDR1 reads GTSNPN; CDR2 reads SVGIG (reference sequence). V lost 0 bases, J lost 6 bases, and 11 bases lay in between. CDR3 size: 13 residues. CDR3 in amino acids: CAWSVSGDAEAFF. CDR3 nucleotides: TGTGCCTGGAGTGTGAGCGGGGACGCTGAAGCTTTCTTT. Full variable domain (missing parts from reference TRBV30 and TRBJ1-1): SQTIHQWPATLVQPVGSPLSLECTVEGTSNPNLYWYRQAAGRGLQLLFYSVGIGQISSEVPQNLSASRPQDRQFILSSKKLLLSDSGFYLCAWSVSGDAEAFFGQGTRLTVV.

The chain has TRBV6-5 and TRBJ1-3; D gene unclear. V dropped 1 base and J dropped 4 bases, with 14 bases sitting between them. CDR1 is MNHEY, CDR2 SVGAGI, per germline. CDR3 length equals 16 residues. The CDR3 loop is CASSYYGQWRGNTIYF. CDR3 in DNA: TGTGCCAGCAGTTACTATGGGCAGTGGAGAGGAAACACCATATATTTT.

The rearrangement links TRBV14 to TRBJ2-2; no clear D. The germline V gene encodes CDR1 SGHDN and CDR2 FVKESK. Deletions cut 5 bases from V and 1 base from J, with 5 bases between. CDR3 length equals 13 residues. The chain's CDR3 is CASSSGNTGELFF. Here the CDR3 DNA reads TGTGCCAGCAGCTCAGGGAACACCGGGGAGCTGTTTTTT.

The V call is TRBV4-2, the J call TRBJ1-2; 9 nucleotides agree with TRBD1. Germline trimming cut 6 bases from V and 6 bases from J; bases unmatched to any gene: 8. Per germline, CDR1 LGHNA and CDR2 YNFKEQ. There are 14 residues in the CDR3. In DNA, the CDR3 is TGTGCCAGCAGGCAACCCGGGACAGGGAATGGCTACACCTTC. It codes for CASRQPGTGNGYTF.

Concerning this clonotype itself: One base away lies a much larger clone, so this may be a sequencing read error. The chain combines TRBV4-1 with TRBJ2-7; 7 nucleotides line up with TRBD1. J lost 1 base, V lost 3 bases, and 6 bases had no gene match. The CDR3 sequence is 15 residues long. CDR1 is MGHRA, CDR2 YSYEKL, per germline. The DNA for the CDR3 is TGCGCCAGCAGCCACATTATGGACAGGTCCTACGAGCAGTACTTC. Amino acids: CASSHIMDRSYEQYF.

Points on this clonotype: Since no conserved phenylalanine or tryptophan closes the CDR3, a read error is the likely cause. No DNA is shown, since the ends of the CDR3 on it are uncertain; the CDR3 is the one TCRdb lists. CDR3 region: CASSVGGQGLYEQCS. The V gene is TRBV5-4, the J gene TRBJ2-7; the listed D gene, TRBD1, was not tested against the DNA. Both ends counted, the CDR3 spans 15 residues. The germline CDR1 and CDR2 sequences are SGHNT and YYREEE (reference sequence).

On this clonotype itself: This may arise from a read error, as a much more abundant clone is one base away. The chain recombines TRBV4-1 with TRBJ2-5; possibly TRBD2 for D (6 bases). This CDR3 has 14 amino acids. The germline CDR1 and CDR2 sequences are MGHRA and YSYEKL. DNA for the CDR3: TGCGCCAGCAGCCAAGATGGAGGGGATGAGAGCCAGTACTTC. Its protein product is CASSQDGGDESQYF.

This clonotype was observed at least ten times. This rearrangement joins TRBV4-3 to TRBJ2-7, with 10 bases matching TRBD2. This CDR3 spans 20 amino acids. Germline CDR1 LGHNA, CDR2 YSLEER. V gave up 5 bases and J gave up 5 bases; unmatched junction bases: 24. In DNA form, the CDR3 reads TGCGCCAGCAGCTACAACCCCGGGACTAGCGCTTTCCCTCTGGGCAACGAGCAGTACTTC. Protein sequence: CASSYNPGTSAFPLGNEQYF.

As concerns this clonotype: An end of the junction does not agree with germline; a read error may underlie this. The chain carries TRBV11-2 and TRBJ2-7; D unclear. The CDR3 totals 15 residues. Germline-derived CDR1 and CDR2 are SGHAT and FQNNGV. The CDR3 region is CASRLGGDFTYEQYF. CDR3 DNA sequence: TGTGCCAGCCGCTTAGGTGGCGACTTTACCTACGAGCAGTACTTC.

J is TRBJ2-3 and V is TRBV7-9, with TRBD1 matching 9 bases. The CDR3 loop spans 15 amino acids. Germline V CDR1 and CDR2: SEHNR, FQNEAQ (reference sequence). Trimming took 5 bases from V and 8 from J; bases not matched to a gene: 11. CDR3 region: CASSPVGTGIITQYF. Written as DNA, the CDR3 is TGTGCCAGCAGCCCCGTCGGGACAGGGATTATTACGCAGTATTTT.

On this clonotype: This clone may be a read error of a much larger clone one base away. V usage is TRBV6-5 and J usage is TRBJ2-2; D call uncertain. Germline loops: CDR1 MNHEY, CDR2 SVGAGI. The CDR3 contains 13 residues. The CDR3 coding sequence is TGTGCCAGCAGGCTAGGGAACCCCGGGGAGCTGTTTTTT. Its protein is CASRLGNPGELFF.

In its sample, this clonotype was seen once. Possible read error: a much larger clone is one base away. V gene TRBV5-1 combines with J gene TRBJ2-5, with D perhaps matching TRBD1 or TRBD2 (5 bases each). This CDR3 is 13 amino acids long. Germline values: CDR1 SGHRS, CDR2 YFSETQ. The CDR3 DNA reads TGCGCCAGCAGCGTGGGGGACGGAGAGATCCAGTACTTC. It translates to CASSVGDGEIQYF.

This clonotype was picked up many times. CDR3 coding DNA: TGTGCCAGCAGCCAAACAGGGAAAAGGACAGATACGCAGTATTTT. Residues: CASSQTGKRTDTQYF. This rearrangement joins TRBV5-6 to TRBJ2-3, with a weak D call TRBD1 (6 bases). Germline V CDR1 and CDR2: SGHDT, YYEEEE. This CDR3 region has 15 residues. Trimming pared 4 bases from V and 3 bases from J, leaving 15 bases between.

Points on this clonotype: This may be a read error: a much more frequent sequence differs by one nucleotide. The chain has TRBV6-1 and TRBJ2-1; 7 bases map to TRBD2. Germline V CDR1 and CDR2: MNHNS, SASEGT. The CDR3 covers 18 residues. CDR3 coding DNA: TGTGCCAGCAGTGCCCAAGGTTGGGGCGGGAGCTCCTACGATGAGCAGTTCTTC. Encoded protein: CASSAQGWGGSSYDEQFF.

Of note for this clonotype: This is likely a read error, given that the CDR3 carries no conserved phenylalanine or tryptophan at its end. No DNA is shown, since the ends of the CDR3 on it are uncertain; the CDR3 is the one TCRdb lists. This chain joins TRBV30 and TRBJ2-7. CDR1 and CDR2 from the germline V gene are GTSNPN and SVGIG (reference sequence). Including both end residues, the CDR3 is 8 amino acids long. This CDR3 reads CAWCNQVG.

CDR3: CASSALVGGPSEQFF. The CDR3 bases are TGTGCCAGCAGCGCTCTAGTGGGTGGGCCCAGCGAGCAGTTCTTC. The V and J genes are TRBV11-2 and TRBJ2-1, with D hard to call. The CDR3 runs 15 residues. V lost 5 bases to trimming and J lost 10 bases, with 21 bases between them. The germline V gene has CDR1 SGHAT and CDR2 FQNNGV. Combining the CDR3 with reference TRBV11-2 and TRBJ2-1 gives the whole variable domain EAGVAQSPRYKIIEKRQSVAFWCNPISGHATLYWYQQILGQGPKLLIQFQNNGVVDDSQLPKDRFSAERLKGVDSTLKIQPAKLEDSAVYLCASSALVGGPSEQFFGPGTRLTVL.

The sample holds one count of this clonotype. A much larger clone sits a single nucleotide away, making a read error possible. V gene TRBV6-1 combines with J gene TRBJ2-2; D perhaps matches TRBD2 (6 bases). Germline V gives CDR1 MNHNS, CDR2 SASEGT. Trimming removed 3 bases at V and 4 bases at J, with 18 bases between. The CDR3 has 17 amino acids. The CDR3 nucleotides read TGTGCCAGCAGTGAGAATCCCTGGGGACTGGGCACCGGGGAGCTGTTTTTT. Translated: CASSENPWGLGTGELFF.

With respect to this clonotype: A junction end diverges from the germline sequence, so it may reflect a read error. The chain has TRBV30 and TRBJ1-5; 9 nucleotides line up with TRBD1. Germline V lookup: CDR1 GTSNPN, CDR2 SVGIG (reference sequence). The CDR3 spans 13 residues. The CDR3 sequence: CAWSRQGGQPQRF. In nucleotides, the CDR3 is TGTGCCTGGAGTAGACAGGGGGGTCAGCCCCAGCGTTTT.

Concerning this clonotype: A read error may be the cause here, since a much bigger clone is one base away. The chain joins TRBV11-2 to TRBJ2-1; D assignment may be TRBD1 or TRBD2 (5 bases each). Germline V gene data show CDR1 as SGHAT and CDR2 as FQNNGV. Trimming left V 5 bases short and J 5 bases short, with 16 bases between. The CDR3 sequence is 15 residues long. The CDR3 here is CASSQEGFEDNEQFF. CDR3 DNA sequence: TGTGCCAGCAGCCAAGAGGGGTTCGAGGACAATGAGCAGTTCTTC.

To note about this clonotype: Relative to the germline gene, one junction end is altered; a read error may explain this. This rearrangement joins TRBV29-1 to TRBJ2-4; TRBD1 aligns across 8 bases. CDR3 length equals 12 residues. Per the germline V gene, CDR1 is SQVTM and CDR2 is ANQGSEA. The CDR3 is CSTAGQGNTQYF. The DNA of the CDR3 is TGCAGCACTGCAGGACAGGGAAACACTCAGTACTTC. Complete variable domain (other parts from reference TRBV29-1 and TRBJ2-4): SAVISQKPSRDICQRGTSLTIQCQVDSQVTMMFWYRQQPGQSLTLIATANQGSEATYESGFVIDKFPISRPNLTFSTLTVSNMSPEDSSIYLCSTAGQGNTQYFGAGTRLSVL.

Turning to this clonotype: This clone may be a read error of a much larger clone one base away. The J gene is TRBJ2-1, the V gene TRBV11-1; tentatively, D is TRBD1 (5 bases). CDR1 is SGHAT, CDR2 FQDESV, per germline (reference sequence). V shed 6 bases and J shed 9 bases, with 15 bases lying between them. The length of the CDR3 is 13 residues. The CDR3 loop is CASRQAGLGEQFF. The CDR3, as DNA: TGTGCCAGCAGGCAAGCAGGGTTGGGTGAGCAGTTCTTC.